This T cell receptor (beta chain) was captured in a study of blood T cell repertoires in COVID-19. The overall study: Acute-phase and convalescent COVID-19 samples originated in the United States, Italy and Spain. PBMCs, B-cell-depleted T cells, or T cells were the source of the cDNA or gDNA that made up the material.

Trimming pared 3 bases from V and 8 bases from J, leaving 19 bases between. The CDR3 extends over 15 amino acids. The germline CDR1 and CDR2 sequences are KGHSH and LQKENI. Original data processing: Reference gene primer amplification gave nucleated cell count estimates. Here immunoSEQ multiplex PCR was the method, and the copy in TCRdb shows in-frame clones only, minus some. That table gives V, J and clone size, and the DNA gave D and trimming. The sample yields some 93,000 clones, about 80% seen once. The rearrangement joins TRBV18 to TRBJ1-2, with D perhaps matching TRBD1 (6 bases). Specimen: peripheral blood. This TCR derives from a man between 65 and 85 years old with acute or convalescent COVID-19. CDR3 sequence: CASSPRILQGDGYTF. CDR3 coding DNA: TGTGCCAGCTCACCGCGTATACTACAGGGTGACGGCTACACCTTC.